A single sample gave rise to the 26 T cell receptor beta chains below, sequenced in a study of blood T cell repertoires in COVID-19 (TCRdb year 2020). The library came from the immunoSEQ multiplex PCR assay. In TCRdb, the immuneACCESS table is reduced to in-frame sequences with V and J assigned. These tables do not hold every clone; where another copy was compared, an unresolved V gene accounts for under half, and the others remain unexplained. The sample table contains a few hundred thousand clones; only one count was recorded for more than 75% of them. Clones ranked in the top ten supply approximately 7.2% of the sample. The specimen sequenced was PBMCs or T cells enriched from blood (not recorded which). The source of these receptors is a man aged 25-45 years in a cohort exposed to, infected with or recovered from COVID-19 (not recorded which).

This clone was counted between two and nine times. The rearrangement links TRBV5-4 to TRBJ1-2; 9 bases map to TRBD1. This CDR3 comprises 13 residues. The ends lost 10 bases at V and 7 bases at J; junction bases unmatched: 11. Per the germline V gene, CDR1 is SGHNT and CDR2 is YYREEE (reference sequence). Here the CDR3 reads CAGTGTGKVGYTF. The CDR3 DNA reads as TGTGCCGGTACCGGGACAGGGAAGGTTGGCTACACCTTC.

The chain is built from TRBV6-5 and TRBJ2-7; 7 nucleotides match TRBD1. V trimming: 10 bases; J trimming: 2 bases; junction bases outside the gene matches: 5. The CDR3 has 12 residues. The germline V gene encodes CDR1 MNHEY and CDR2 SVGAGI. CDR3 loop: CAISDRTYEQYF. The DNA of the CDR3 is TGTGCCATCTCGGACAGGACCTACGAGCAGTACTTC.

The V call is TRBV19, the J call TRBJ1-6, with 7 positions matching TRBD1. The germline V gene has CDR1 LNHDA and CDR2 SQIVND (reference sequence). The CDR3 runs 16 residues. J lost 10 bases, V lost 0 bases, and 9 bases had no gene match. CDR3 coding DNA: TGTGCCAGTAGTATAGAACCGGGACAGCGCAACTCACCCCTCCACTTT. Translated: CASSIEPGQRNSPLHF.

The rearrangement uses TRBV28 and TRBJ2-7, with D possibly being TRBD2 (6 bases). Looked up from germline, CDR1 is MDHEN and CDR2 is SYDVKM. The CDR3 extends over 13 amino acids. V was shortened by 6 bases and J by 6 bases, with 15 bases between the two germline ends. DNA for the CDR3: TGTGCCAGCAGCCCCGAACGGGGGAGCGAGCAGTACTTC. It translates to CASSPERGSEQYF.

The chain carries TRBV7-9 and TRBJ2-1; 9 bases are shared with TRBD2. The CDR3 length is 17 residues. Germline-derived CDR1 and CDR2 are SEHNR and FQNEAQ (reference sequence). Losses at the gene ends were 2 bases for V and 1 base for J; bases not matched to a gene: 6. In nucleotides, the CDR3 is TGTGCCAGCAGCTTATTCCCCAGCGGGAGGTCCTACAATGAGCAGTTCTTC. Its translation: CASSLFPSGRSYNEQFF.

Only one count was recorded for this clone. The chain uses TRBV7-8 and TRBJ1-1; 10 bases match TRBD1. The germline gives CDR1 SGHVS, CDR2 FQNEAQ. Trimming took 4 bases from V and 1 from J; bases not matched to a gene: 9. The CDR3 totals 17 residues. The CDR3 sequence: CASSSPGDRGRNTEAFF. In DNA form, the CDR3 reads TGTGCCAGCAGCTCCCCTGGGGACAGGGGAAGGAACACTGAAGCTTTCTTT.

The genes are TRBV6-2 or TRBV6-3 and TRBJ2-1; TRBD2 might be the D (6 bases). Germline CDR1 is MNHEY and CDR2 is SVGEGT. With 0 bases removed from V and 5 bases from J, the gap between germline ends came to 23 bases. This CDR3 has 19 residues. CDR3 residues: CASSYSRRGGTLPHNEQFF. The CDR3 DNA follows: TGTGCCAGCAGTTACTCGAGGAGGGGAGGCACCCTACCGCACAATGAGCAGTTCTTC.

This sequence joins TRBV24-1 and TRBJ2-3; 8 bases line up with TRBD1. Germline values: CDR1 KGHDR, CDR2 SFDVKD. This CDR3 has 13 residues. The trim removed 1 base at V and 14 bases at J, leaving 7 bases unmatched. The chain's CDR3 is CATSDLTQGARYF. In nucleotides, the CDR3 is TGTGCCACCAGTGATTTAACCCAGGGGGCGAGGTATTTT.

CDR3 residues: CASGTSGWGSYEQYF. CDR3 nucleotides: TGTGCCAGCGGGACTAGCGGGTGGGGGTCCTACGAGCAGTACTTC. This chain uses TRBV28 with TRBJ2-7; TRBD2 matches 12 bases. The CDR3 runs to 15 residues. Germline assignment: CDR1 MDHEN and CDR2 SYDVKM. V was clipped by 8 bases and J by 1 base; unmatched bases: 6. Together with reference TRBV28 and TRBJ2-7, the CDR3 gives the full variable domain: DVKVTQSSRYLVKRTGEKVFLECVQDMDHENMFWYRQDPGLGLRLIYFSYDVKMKEKGDIPEGYSVSREKKERFSLILESASTNQTSMYLCASGTSGWGSYEQYFGPGTRLTVT.

V usage is TRBV2 and J usage is TRBJ1-1; no definite D call. This CDR3 spans 13 amino acids. V was cut by 5 bases and J by 1 base, with 8 bases left in between. Germline V lookup: CDR1 SNHLY, CDR2 FYNNEI. The CDR3 loop is CASSLDTNTEAFF. The CDR3 DNA is TGTGCCAGCAGTTTAGACACGAACACTGAAGCTTTCTTT. Full variable domain (outside the CDR3, taken from reference TRBV2 and TRBJ1-1): EPEVTQTPSHQVTQMGQEVILRCVPISNHLYFYWYRQILGQKVEFLVSFYNNEISEKSEIFDDQFSVERPDGSNFTLKIRSTKLEDSAMYFCASSLDTNTEAFFGQGTRLTVV.

The gene calls are TRBV27 and TRBJ2-1, with 7 bases fitting TRBD2. V dropped 5 bases and J dropped 0; count of bases not matched to a gene: 10. This CDR3 has 17 amino acids. Germline CDR1 reads MNHEY; CDR2 reads SMNVEV (reference sequence). Here the CDR3 DNA reads TGTGCCAGCAGTCTTGGGGATGGGGACTACTCCTACAATGAGCAGTTCTTC. This encodes CASSLGDGDYSYNEQFF.

The chain recombines TRBV7-8 with TRBJ2-4; TRBD1 matches 7 bases. The V gene's germline CDR1 is SGHVS and CDR2 FQNEAQ. V lost 1 base and J lost 6; bases outside the gene matches: 12. The CDR3 spans 17 residues. The CDR3 DNA follows: TGTGCCAGCAGCTTAGAAGGGACAGTCCCGCGTGGAAACATTCAGTACTTC. This sequence encodes CASSLEGTVPRGNIQYF.

This clone was picked up a small number of times. CDR3: CASRTQQGFGGYTF. The CDR3 bases are TGTGCCAGCAGAACACAACAGGGGTTCGGTGGCTACACCTTC. This sequence joins TRBV27 and TRBJ1-2; 7 bases are a match to TRBD1. The V segment lost 6 bases and the J segment 7 bases; nucleotides outside the gene matches: 11. Germline V lookup: CDR1 MNHEY, CDR2 SMNVEV (reference sequence). The CDR3 covers 14 residues.

The rearrangement links TRBV7-8 to TRBJ1-1; the D is unclear. V dropped 4 bases and J dropped 1 base, with 22 bases sitting between them. The CDR3 contains 18 residues. Per the germline V gene, CDR1 is SGHVS and CDR2 is FQNEAQ. CDR3: CASSYSAIVGNPNTEAFF. The CDR3 coding sequence is TGTGCCAGCAGCTATAGCGCCATCGTGGGGAACCCGAACACTGAAGCTTTCTTT.

The V gene is TRBV15, the J gene TRBJ2-2; D ambiguous. The CDR3 extends over 17 amino acids. CDR1 LNHNV and CDR2 YYDKDF come from the germline V gene (reference sequence). Trimming cost V 0 bases and J 5 bases, with 16 bases left between them. DNA of the CDR3: TGTGCCACCAGCAGAGATCCCGCAGGCCCCCGTACCGGGGAGCTGTTTTTT. Protein: CATSRDPAGPRTGELFF.

This clone was seen a single time. The V and J genes are TRBV6-1 and TRBJ1-6; D call uncertain. V was clipped by 0 bases and J by 0 bases, with 9 bases between them. Germline values: CDR1 MNHNS, CDR2 SASEGT. The CDR3 length is 17 residues. CDR3 sequence: CASSEATGSSYNSPLHF. The CDR3 coding sequence is TGTGCCAGCAGTGAAGCCACTGGGAGCTCCTATAATTCACCCCTCCACTTT.

In its sample, this clone was seen a few times. The chain couples TRBV2 to TRBJ1-5; no definite D call. Trimming shortened V by 0 bases and J by 6 bases, and 12 bases separated the two germline ends. This CDR3 is built from 15 residues. CDR1 is SNHLY and CDR2 is FYNNEI in the germline V gene. The CDR3 DNA is TGTGCCAGCAGTGAAGCGCGGGTCTCTCGTCAGCCCCAGCATTTT. It is translated as CASSEARVSRQPQHF.

The CDR3 loop is CASSGGGGLFYNEQFF. In nucleotides, the CDR3 is TGTGCCAGCAGCGGCGGCGGGGGGCTCTTCTACAATGAGCAGTTCTTC. The V gene is TRBV9, the J gene TRBJ2-1; 8 bases are shared with TRBD2. CDR1 and CDR2 (germline): SGDLS, YYNGEE. J lost 3 bases, V lost 3 bases, and 8 bases had no gene match. The CDR3 sequence is 16 residues long.

The V gene is TRBV7-3, the J gene TRBJ1-1; no reliable D call. Trimming pared 0 bases from V and 0 bases from J, leaving 14 bases between. The CDR3 contains 17 residues. Looked up from germline, CDR1 is SGHTA and CDR2 is FQGTGA. The CDR3 spells CASSLTWATPMNTEAFF. The CDR3 DNA sequence: TGTGCCAGCAGCTTAACGTGGGCAACCCCCATGAACACTGAAGCTTTCTTT.

This chain connects TRBV19 to TRBJ1-2, with D unclear. CDR1 is LNHDA and CDR2 is SQIVND in the germline V gene (reference sequence). Trimming took 5 bases from V and 6 from J, leaving 10 bases between them. The CDR3 contains 12 residues. CDR3 in DNA: TGTGCCAGTAGTCCAGGAGGGAATGGCTACACCTTC. It yields the protein CASSPGGNGYTF.

The chain carries TRBV5-1 and TRBJ2-4, with 11 bases lining up with TRBD2. In germline, CDR1 is SGHRS, CDR2 YFSETQ. This CDR3 is built from 14 residues. Unmatched junction bases numbered 5, after V lost 4 bases and J lost 8 bases. The CDR3 coding sequence is TGCGCCAGCAGCCCAACTAGCGGGGGCTACATTCAGTACTTC. Translated, it gives CASSPTSGGYIQYF.

The chain is built from TRBV11-3 and TRBJ2-1; 11 nucleotides agree with TRBD2. Germline CDR1 SGHNT, CDR2 YENEEA. V was clipped by 5 bases and J by 4 bases; unmatched bases: 7. The CDR3 is 16 amino acids. This chain's CDR3 is CASSRRGLAEYNEQFF. The CDR3, as DNA: TGTGCCAGCAGCCGGAGGGGACTAGCGGAATACAATGAGCAGTTCTTC.

The gene calls are TRBV27 and TRBJ2-1; possible D gene TRBD1, 5 bases. This CDR3 spans 14 amino acids. Germline CDR1 reads MNHEY; CDR2 reads SMNVEV (reference sequence). Deletions cut 0 bases from V and 9 bases from J, with 12 bases between. CDR3 DNA sequence: TGTGCCAGCAGTTTATCGAAAGGGGTCGGTGAGCAGTTCTTC. Translating gives CASSLSKGVGEQFF.

The genes are TRBV19 and TRBJ2-1; TRBD2 matches at 8 bases. The germline V gene has CDR1 LNHDA and CDR2 SQIVND (reference sequence). V lost 5 bases to trimming and J lost 5 bases; unmatched junction nucleotides: 8. CDR3 size: 15 residues. The CDR3: CASSLRDSGNNEQFF. The CDR3 coding sequence is TGTGCCAGTAGTCTCCGGGATAGCGGGAACAATGAGCAGTTCTTC. Variable domain in full (rest from reference TRBV19 and TRBJ2-1): DGGITQSPKYLFRKEGQNVTLSCEQNLNHDAMYWYRQDPGQGLRLIYYSQIVNDFQKGDIAEGYSVSREKKESFPLTVTSAQKNPTAFYLCASSLRDSGNNEQFFGPGTRLTVL.

The chain uses TRBV29-1 and TRBJ1-2; possible D gene TRBD1, 6 bases. Trimming pared 7 bases from V and 6 bases from J, leaving 12 bases between. The CDR3 spans 11 residues. The germline gives CDR1 SQVTM, CDR2 ANQGSEA. CDR3 in amino acids: CSEWTEHGYTF. DNA for the CDR3: TGCAGCGAGTGGACAGAGCATGGCTACACCTTC.

This sequence joins TRBV29-1 and TRBJ2-2; D ambiguous. Deletions cut 4 bases from V and 7 bases from J, with 10 bases between. The CDR3 length is 12 residues. CDR1 and CDR2 (germline): SQVTM, ANQGSEA. In DNA, the CDR3 is TGCAGCGTTGTCCCCGAGGTCGGGGAGCTGTTTTTT. This gives the protein CSVVPEVGELFF.